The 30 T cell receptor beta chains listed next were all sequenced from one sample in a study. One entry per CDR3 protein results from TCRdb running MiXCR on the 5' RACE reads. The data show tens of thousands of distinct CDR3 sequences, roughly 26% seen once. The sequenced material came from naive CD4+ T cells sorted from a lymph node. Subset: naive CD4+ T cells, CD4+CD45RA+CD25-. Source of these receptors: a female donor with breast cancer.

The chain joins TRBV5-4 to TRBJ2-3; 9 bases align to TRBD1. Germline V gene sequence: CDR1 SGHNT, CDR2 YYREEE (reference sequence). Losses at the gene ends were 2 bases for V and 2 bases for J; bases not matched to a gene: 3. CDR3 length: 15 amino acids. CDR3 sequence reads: CASSLQGANTDTQYF. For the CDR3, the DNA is TGTGCCAGCAGCTTACAGGGGGCGAACACAGATACGCAGTATTTT.

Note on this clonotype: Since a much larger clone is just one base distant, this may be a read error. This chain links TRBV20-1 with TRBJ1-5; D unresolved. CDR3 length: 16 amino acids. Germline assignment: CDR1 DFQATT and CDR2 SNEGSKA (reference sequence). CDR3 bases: TGCAGTGCTATTTCGTGGTTGGACGGACGCAATCAGCCCCGGCATTTT. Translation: CSAISWLDGRNQPRHF.

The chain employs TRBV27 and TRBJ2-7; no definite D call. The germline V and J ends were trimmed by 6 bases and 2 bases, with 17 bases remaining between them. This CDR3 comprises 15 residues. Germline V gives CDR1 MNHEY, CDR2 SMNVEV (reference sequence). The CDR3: CASRRSPTETYEQYF. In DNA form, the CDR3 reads TGTGCCAGCAGACGTAGCCCGACCGAAACCTACGAGCAGTACTTC.

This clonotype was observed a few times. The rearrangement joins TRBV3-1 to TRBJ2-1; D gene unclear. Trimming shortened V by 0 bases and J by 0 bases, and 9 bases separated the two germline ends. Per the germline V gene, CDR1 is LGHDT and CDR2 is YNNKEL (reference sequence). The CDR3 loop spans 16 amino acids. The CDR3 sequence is CASSQDLASSYNEQFF. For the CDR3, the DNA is TGTGCCAGCAGCCAAGATTTAGCCAGCTCCTACAATGAGCAGTTCTTC.

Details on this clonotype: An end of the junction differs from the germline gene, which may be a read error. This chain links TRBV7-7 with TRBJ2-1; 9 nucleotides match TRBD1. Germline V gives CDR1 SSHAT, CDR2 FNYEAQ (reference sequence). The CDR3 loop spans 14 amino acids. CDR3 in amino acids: CASSRGQGGHEQFF. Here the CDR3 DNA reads TGTGCTAGCAGCAGGGGACAGGGCGGGCATGAGCAGTTCTTC.

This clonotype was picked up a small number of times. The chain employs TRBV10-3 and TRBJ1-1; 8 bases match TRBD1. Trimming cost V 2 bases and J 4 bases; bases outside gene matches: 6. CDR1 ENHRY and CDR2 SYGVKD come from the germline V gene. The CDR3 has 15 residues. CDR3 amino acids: CAISELDRVSTEAFF. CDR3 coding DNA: TGTGCCATCAGTGAGCTGGACAGGGTGAGCACTGAAGCTTTCTTT.

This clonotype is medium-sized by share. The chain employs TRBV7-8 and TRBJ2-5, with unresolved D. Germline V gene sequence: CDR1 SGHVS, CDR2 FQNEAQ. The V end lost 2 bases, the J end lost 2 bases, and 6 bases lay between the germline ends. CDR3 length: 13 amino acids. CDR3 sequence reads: CASSLSLQETQYF. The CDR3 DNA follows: TGTGCCAGCAGCTTAAGCCTACAAGAGACCCAGTACTTC. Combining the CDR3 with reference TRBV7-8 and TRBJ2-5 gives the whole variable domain GAGVSQSPRYKVAKRGQDVALRCDPISGHVSLFWYQQALGQGPEFLTYFQNEAQLDKSGLPSDRFFAERPEGSVSTLKIQRTQQEDSAVYLCASSLSLQETQYFGPGTRLLVL.

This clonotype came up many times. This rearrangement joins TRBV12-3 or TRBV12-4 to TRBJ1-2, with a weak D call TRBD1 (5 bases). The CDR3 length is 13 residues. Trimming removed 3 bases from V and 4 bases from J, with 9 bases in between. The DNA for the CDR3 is TGTGCCAGCAGTTTGGGGACCACCTATGGCTACACCTTC. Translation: CASSLGTTYGYTF.

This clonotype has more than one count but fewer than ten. The CDR3 region has the DNA TGCAGTGCCGCCCGGGGGACAGAATTCTCTGGGGCCAACGTCCTGACTTTC. It encodes CSAARGTEFSGANVLTF. The rearrangement links TRBV20-1 to TRBJ2-6; possibly TRBD1 for D (7 bases). This CDR3 region has 17 residues. Germline CDR1 DFQATT, CDR2 SNEGSKA (reference sequence). The V end was cut by 6 bases, the J end by 0 bases, with 18 bases between.

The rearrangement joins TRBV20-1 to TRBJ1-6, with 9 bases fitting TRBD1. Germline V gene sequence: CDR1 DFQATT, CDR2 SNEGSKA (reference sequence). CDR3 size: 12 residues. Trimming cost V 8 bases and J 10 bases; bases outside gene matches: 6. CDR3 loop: CSWGQGSSPLHF. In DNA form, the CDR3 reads TGCAGTTGGGGACAGGGATCCTCACCCCTCCACTTT.

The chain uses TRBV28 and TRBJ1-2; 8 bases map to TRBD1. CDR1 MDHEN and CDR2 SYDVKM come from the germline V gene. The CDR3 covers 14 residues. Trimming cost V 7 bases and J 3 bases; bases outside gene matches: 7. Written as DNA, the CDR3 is TGTGCCAGCACCGCTTGGACAGGGCACTATGGCTACACCTTC. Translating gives CASTAWTGHYGYTF.

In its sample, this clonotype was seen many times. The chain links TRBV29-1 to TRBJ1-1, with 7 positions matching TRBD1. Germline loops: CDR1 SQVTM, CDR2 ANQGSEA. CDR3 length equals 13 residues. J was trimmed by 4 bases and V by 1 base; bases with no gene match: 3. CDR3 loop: CSVEAAGGTEAFF. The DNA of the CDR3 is TGCAGCGTTGAAGCGGCAGGGGGCACTGAAGCTTTCTTT.

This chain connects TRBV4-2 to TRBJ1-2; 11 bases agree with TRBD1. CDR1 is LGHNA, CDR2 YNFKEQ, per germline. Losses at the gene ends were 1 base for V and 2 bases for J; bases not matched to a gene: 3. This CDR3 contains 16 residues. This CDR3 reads CASSQGGQGGNYGYTF. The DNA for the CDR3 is TGTGCCAGCAGCCAAGGGGGACAGGGGGGGAACTATGGCTACACCTTC.

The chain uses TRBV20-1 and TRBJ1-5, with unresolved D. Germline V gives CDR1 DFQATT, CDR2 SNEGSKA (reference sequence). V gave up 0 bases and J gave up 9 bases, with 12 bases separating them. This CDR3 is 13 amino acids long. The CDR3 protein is CSARDISGRPQHF. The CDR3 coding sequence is TGCAGTGCTAGAGATATATCGGGGAGGCCCCAGCATTTT.

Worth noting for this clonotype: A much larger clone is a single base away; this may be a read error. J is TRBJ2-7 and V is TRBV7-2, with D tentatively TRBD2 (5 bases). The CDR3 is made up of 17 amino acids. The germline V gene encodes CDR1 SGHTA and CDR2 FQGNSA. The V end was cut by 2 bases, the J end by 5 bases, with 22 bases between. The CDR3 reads CASSLRGLATRTDEQYF. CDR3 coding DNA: TGTGCCAGCAGCTTAAGAGGTCTAGCCACCCGGACCGACGAGCAGTACTTC. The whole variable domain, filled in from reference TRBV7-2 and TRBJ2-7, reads GAGVSQSPSNKVTEKGKDVELRCDPISGHTALYWYRQSLGQGLEFLIYFQGNSAPDKSGLPSDRFSAERTGGSVSTLTIQRTQQEDSAVYLCASSLRGLATRTDEQYFGPGTRLTVT.

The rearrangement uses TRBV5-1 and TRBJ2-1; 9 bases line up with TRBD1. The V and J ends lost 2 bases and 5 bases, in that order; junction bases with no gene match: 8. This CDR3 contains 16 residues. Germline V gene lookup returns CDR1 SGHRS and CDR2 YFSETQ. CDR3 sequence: CASSLLYRGQDNEQFF. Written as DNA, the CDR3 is TGCGCCAGCAGCTTACTCTACAGGGGGCAGGACAATGAGCAGTTCTTC. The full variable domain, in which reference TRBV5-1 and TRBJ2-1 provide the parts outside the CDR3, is KAGVTQTPRYLIKTRGQQVTLSCSPISGHRSVSWYQQTPGQGLQFLFEYFSETQRNKGNFPGRFSGRQFSNSRSEMNVSTLELGDSALYLCASSLLYRGQDNEQFFGPGTRLTVL.

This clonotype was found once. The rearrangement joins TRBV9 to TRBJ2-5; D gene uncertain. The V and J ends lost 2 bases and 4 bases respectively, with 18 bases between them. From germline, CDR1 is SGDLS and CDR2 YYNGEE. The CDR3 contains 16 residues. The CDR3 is CASSVDLRRRGETQYF. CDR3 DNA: TGTGCCAGCAGCGTGGATTTGCGCCGGCGAGGAGAGACCCAGTACTTC.

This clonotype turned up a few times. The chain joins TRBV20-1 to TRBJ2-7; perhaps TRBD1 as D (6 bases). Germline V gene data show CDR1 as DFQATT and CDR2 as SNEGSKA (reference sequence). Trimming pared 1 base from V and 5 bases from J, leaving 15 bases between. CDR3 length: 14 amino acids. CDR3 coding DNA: TGCAGTGCTAGAGGTGCCAGGGGAATCGACGAGCAGTACTTC. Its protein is CSARGARGIDEQYF.

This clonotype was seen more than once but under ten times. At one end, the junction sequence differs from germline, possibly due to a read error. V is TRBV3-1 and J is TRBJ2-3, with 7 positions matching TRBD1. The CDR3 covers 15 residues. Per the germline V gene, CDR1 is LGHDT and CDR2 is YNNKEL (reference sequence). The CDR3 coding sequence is TGTGCCAGCAACCAAGGGGGCGACGGAGCTGATACGCAGTATTTT. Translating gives CASNQGGDGADTQYF.

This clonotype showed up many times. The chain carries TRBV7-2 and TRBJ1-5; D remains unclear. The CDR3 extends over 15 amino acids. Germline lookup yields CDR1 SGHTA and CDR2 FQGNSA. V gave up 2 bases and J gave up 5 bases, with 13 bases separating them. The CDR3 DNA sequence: TGTGCCAGCAGCTTATCGAGGGCAGGATATCAGCCCCAGCATTTT. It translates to CASSLSRAGYQPQHF.

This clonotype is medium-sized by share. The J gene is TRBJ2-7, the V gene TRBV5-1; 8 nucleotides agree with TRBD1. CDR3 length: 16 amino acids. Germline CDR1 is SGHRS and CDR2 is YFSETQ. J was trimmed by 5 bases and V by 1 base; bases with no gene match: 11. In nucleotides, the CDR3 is TGCGCCAGCAGCTTGCCGCCTTATGGGACAGGTAACGAGCAGTACTTC. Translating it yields CASSLPPYGTGNEQYF.

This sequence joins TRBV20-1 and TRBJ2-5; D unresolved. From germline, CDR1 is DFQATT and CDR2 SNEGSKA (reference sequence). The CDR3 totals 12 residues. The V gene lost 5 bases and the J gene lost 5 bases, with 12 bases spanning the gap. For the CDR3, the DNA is TGCAGTGCTGGGAAGGGCCGGGAGACCCAGTACTTC. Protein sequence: CSAGKGRETQYF.

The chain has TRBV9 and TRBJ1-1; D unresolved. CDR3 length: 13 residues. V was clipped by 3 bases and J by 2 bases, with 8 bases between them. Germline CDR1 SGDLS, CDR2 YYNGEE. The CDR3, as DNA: TGTGCCAGCAGCGAGGGCATAAACACTGAAGCTTTCTTT. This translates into CASSEGINTEAFF.

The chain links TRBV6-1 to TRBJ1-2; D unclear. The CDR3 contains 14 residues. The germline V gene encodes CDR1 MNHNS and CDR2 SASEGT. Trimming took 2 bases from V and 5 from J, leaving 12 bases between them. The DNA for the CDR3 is TGTGCCAGCAGTGAACTCTGGTCCTCATATGGCTACACCTTC. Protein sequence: CASSELWSSYGYTF.

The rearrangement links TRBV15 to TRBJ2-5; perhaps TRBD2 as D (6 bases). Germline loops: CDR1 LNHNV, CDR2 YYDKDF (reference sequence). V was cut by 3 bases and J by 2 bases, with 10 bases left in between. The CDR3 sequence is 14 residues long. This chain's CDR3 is CATSRRGKQETQYF. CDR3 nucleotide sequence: TGTGCCACCAGCAGGCGCGGGAAGCAAGAGACCCAGTACTTC.

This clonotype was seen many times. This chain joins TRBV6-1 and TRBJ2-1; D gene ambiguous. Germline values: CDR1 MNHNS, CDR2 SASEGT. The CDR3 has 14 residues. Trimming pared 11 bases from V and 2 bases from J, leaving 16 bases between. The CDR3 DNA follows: TGTGCCCTAAGGACGTCACCCCCCTACAATGAGCAGTTCTTC. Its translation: CALRTSPPYNEQFF.

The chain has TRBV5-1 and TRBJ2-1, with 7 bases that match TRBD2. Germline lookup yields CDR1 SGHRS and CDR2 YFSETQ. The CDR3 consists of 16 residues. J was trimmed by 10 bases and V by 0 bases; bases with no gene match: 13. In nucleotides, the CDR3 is TGCGCCAGCAGCTTGGAGGGCGGGAGACTCCTGCTCGAGCAGTTCTTC. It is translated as CASSLEGGRLLLEQFF.

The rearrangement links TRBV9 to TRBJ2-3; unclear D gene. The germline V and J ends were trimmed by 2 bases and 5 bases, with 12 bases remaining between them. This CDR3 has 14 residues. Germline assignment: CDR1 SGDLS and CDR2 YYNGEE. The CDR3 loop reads CASSVSLAEDTQYF. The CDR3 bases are TGTGCCAGCAGCGTCAGCCTTGCAGAAGATACGCAGTATTTT.

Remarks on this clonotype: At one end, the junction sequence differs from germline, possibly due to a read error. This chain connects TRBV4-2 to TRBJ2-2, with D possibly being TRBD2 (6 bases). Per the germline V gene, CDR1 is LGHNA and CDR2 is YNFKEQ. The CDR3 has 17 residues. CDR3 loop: CASSQELDVSAWGEPFF. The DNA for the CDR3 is TGTGCCAGCAGCCAAGAGTTGGACGTATCAGCGTGGGGGGAGCCGTTTTTT.

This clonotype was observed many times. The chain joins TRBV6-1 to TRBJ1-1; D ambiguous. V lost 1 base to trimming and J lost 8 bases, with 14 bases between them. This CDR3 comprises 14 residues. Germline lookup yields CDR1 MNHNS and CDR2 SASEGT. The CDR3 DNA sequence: TGTGCCAGCAGTGAAGGTAACGGACCGTCCGAAGCTTTCTTT. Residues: CASSEGNGPSEAFF.